Sequencing of this T cell receptor (beta chain) was carried out in a study of patients and donors after allogeneic stem cell transplantation. V was pared by 6 bases and J by 0 bases, with 14 bases between. The CDR3 covers 15 residues. TCRdb used MiXCR to reprocess the RT-PCR reads, holding one entry per CDR3 protein. The data contain a few hundred thousand distinct CDR3 sequences, roughly 38% of them singletons. What was sequenced was blood, either unsorted or a sorted T cell fraction (not recorded which). The chain is built from TRBV12-3 or TRBV12-4 and TRBJ1-1; D is undetermined. This TCR was recovered from a human donor who was either an allogeneic HSCT recipient or a stem cell or donor lymphocyte infusion donor (not recorded which). It is not recorded whose cells these are; they may come from a transplant donor. DNA of the CDR3: TGTGCCAGCAGGGCCTCGGGCAACCTGAACACTGAAGCTTTCTTT. Its protein product is CASRASGNLNTEAFF.